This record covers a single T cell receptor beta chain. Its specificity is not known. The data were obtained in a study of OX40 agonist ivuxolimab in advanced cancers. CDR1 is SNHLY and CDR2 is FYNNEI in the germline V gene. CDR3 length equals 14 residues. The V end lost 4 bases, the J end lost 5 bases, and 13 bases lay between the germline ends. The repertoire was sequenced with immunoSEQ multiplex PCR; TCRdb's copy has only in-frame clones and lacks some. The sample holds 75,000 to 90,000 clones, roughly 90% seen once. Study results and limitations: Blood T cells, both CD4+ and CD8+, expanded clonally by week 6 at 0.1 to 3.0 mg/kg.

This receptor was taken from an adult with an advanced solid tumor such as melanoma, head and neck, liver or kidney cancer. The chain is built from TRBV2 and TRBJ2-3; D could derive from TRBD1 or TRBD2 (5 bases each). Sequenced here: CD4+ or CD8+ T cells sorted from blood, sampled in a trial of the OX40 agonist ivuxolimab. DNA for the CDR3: TGTGCCAGCAGTGCAGGGACCCAAAAAGATACGCAGTATTTT. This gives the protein CASSAGTQKDTQYF.